This TCR beta chain derives from a study of cytomegalovirus exposure and HLA in healthy donors. Across the whole study: From donors who were HLA-typed, an early data release held approximately 80 million unique TCRs. Overall study findings and caveats: The records held CMV serostatus as the only immune exposure information.

V dropped 5 bases and J dropped 5; count of bases not matched to a gene: 5. CDR1 is LGHNA and CDR2 is YSLEER in the germline V gene. The CDR3 consists of 14 residues. This clone was recorded a few times. Antigen specificity is unknown. This PCR relied on a set of 60 Vbeta primers and 13 Jbeta primers. Sequencing was performed with immunoSEQ multiplex PCR; in TCRdb, only in-frame clones are kept and a portion is missing. The sample has under 200,000 clones; approximately 70% are singletons. The material sequenced was PBMCs. This chain connects TRBV4-3 to TRBJ1-2; TRBD1 matches 10 bases. The receptor comes from a woman under 40 in good health and CMV-seronegative. The CDR3, as DNA: TGCGCCAGCAGCGGGACAGGGGCGGGATATGGCTACACCTTC. Encoded protein: CASSGTGAGYGYTF.